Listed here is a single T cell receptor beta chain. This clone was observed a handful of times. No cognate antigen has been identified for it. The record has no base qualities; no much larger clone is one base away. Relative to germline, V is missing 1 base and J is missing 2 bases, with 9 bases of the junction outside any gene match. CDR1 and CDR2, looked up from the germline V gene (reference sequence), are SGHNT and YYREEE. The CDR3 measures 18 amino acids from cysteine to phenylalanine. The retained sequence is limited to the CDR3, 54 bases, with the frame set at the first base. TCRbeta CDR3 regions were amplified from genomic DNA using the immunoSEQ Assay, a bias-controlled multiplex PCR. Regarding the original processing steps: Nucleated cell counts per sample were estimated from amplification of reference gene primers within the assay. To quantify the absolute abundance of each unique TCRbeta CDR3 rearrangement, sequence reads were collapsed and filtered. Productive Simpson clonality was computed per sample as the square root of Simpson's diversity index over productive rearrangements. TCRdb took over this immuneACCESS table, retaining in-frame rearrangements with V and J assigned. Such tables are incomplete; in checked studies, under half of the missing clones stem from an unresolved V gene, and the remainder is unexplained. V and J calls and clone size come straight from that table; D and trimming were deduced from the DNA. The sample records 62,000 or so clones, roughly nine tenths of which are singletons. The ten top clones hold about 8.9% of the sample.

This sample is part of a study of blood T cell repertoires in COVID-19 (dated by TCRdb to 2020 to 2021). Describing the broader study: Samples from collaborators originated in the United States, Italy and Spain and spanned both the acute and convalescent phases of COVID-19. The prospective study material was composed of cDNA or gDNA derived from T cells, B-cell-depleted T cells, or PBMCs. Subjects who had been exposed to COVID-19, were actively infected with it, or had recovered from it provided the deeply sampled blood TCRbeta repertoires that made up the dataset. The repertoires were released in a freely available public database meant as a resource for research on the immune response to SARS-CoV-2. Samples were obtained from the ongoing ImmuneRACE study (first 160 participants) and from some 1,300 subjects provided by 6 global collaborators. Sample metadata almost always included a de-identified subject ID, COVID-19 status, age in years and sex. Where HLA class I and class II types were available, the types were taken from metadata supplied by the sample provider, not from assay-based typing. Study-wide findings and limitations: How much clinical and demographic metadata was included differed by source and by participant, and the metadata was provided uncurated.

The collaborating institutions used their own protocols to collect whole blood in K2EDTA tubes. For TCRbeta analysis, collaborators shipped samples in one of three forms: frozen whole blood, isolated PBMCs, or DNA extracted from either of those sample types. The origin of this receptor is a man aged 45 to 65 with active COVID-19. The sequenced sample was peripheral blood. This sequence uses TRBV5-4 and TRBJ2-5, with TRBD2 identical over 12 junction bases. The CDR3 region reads CASSLSLAGGPGQETQYF. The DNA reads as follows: TGTGCCAGCAGCTTGAGTCTAGCGGGGGGGCCGGGTCAAGAGACCCAGTACTTC.